Listed here are 30 T cell receptor beta chains from one sample, sequenced in a study of cytomegalovirus exposure and HLA in healthy donors. Researchers ran the PCR with 60 Vbeta and 13 Jbeta primers. Clones were sequenced by immunoSEQ multiplex PCR, and TCRdb holds only the in-frame ones, with some missing. This table holds roughly 190,000 clones, around three quarters found once. Input material: PBMCs. The receptors derive from a woman between 45 and 60 years old in good health and CMV-seronegative.

The gene calls are TRBV7-2 and TRBJ1-5; 8 bases are a match to TRBD1. J lost 9 bases, V lost 5 bases, and 9 bases had no gene match. The CDR3 contains 14 residues. In germline, CDR1 is SGHTA, CDR2 FQGNSA. CDR3 region: CASSQGASAGPQHF. The CDR3 DNA reads as TGTGCCAGCAGCCAGGGGGCCAGTGCGGGGCCCCAGCATTTT.

The V call is TRBV7-2, the J call TRBJ1-1, with a possible D match to TRBD1 (5 bases). This CDR3 spans 17 amino acids. Germline assignment: CDR1 SGHTA and CDR2 FQGNSA. V was clipped by 5 bases and J by 1 base, with 20 bases between them. Here the CDR3 reads CASSTGLLARKNTEAFF. The CDR3 DNA follows: TGTGCCAGCAGCACAGGCCTCTTAGCACGGAAGAACACTGAAGCTTTCTTT.

The V gene is TRBV19, the J gene TRBJ2-3; TRBD2 matches 8 bases. Germline V CDR1 and CDR2: LNHDA, SQIVND (reference sequence). V lost 6 bases to trimming and J lost 4 bases; unmatched junction nucleotides: 12. CDR3 length equals 16 residues. CDR3 DNA: TGTGCCAGTAGCCCCGTTGGGGCGGGAGGTCCAGATACGCAGTATTTT. Encoded protein: CASSPVGAGGPDTQYF.

This clone was recorded a few times. J is TRBJ2-5 and V is TRBV4-3, with 8 bases fitting TRBD2. The CDR3 contains 18 residues. In germline, CDR1 is LGHNA, CDR2 YSLEER. J was trimmed by 1 base and V by 0 bases; bases with no gene match: 10. The CDR3 DNA reads TGCGCCAGCAGCCAAGATCGGGGGGGGAGAGCGGGCCAAGAGACCCAGTACTTC. Translation: CASSQDRGGRAGQETQYF.

The rearrangement uses TRBV10-3 and TRBJ1-1, with D hard to call. Germline CDR1 reads ENHRY; CDR2 reads SYGVKD. This CDR3 comprises 13 residues. The V end lost 4 bases, the J end lost 1 base, and 7 bases lay between the germline ends. CDR3 nucleotides: TGTGCCATCAGTGCAAGCCCGAACACTGAAGCTTTCTTT. Translation: CAISASPNTEAFF.

The rearrangement joins TRBV6-6 to TRBJ2-7, with a tentative D call TRBD1 (5 bases). Germline V gives CDR1 MNHNY, CDR2 SVGAGI (reference sequence). V dropped 2 bases and J dropped 4 bases, with 15 bases sitting between them. CDR3 size: 15 residues. The CDR3 loop is CASSYADSPGYEQYF. DNA for the CDR3: TGTGCCAGCAGTTACGCTGACAGTCCCGGGTACGAGCAGTACTTC.

The chain is built from TRBV27 and TRBJ2-7, with D possibly matching TRBD1 (5 bases). Germline V gene sequence: CDR1 MNHEY, CDR2 SMNVEV (reference sequence). Trimming shortened V by 8 bases and J by 1 base, and 12 bases separated the two germline ends. The CDR3 contains 13 residues. The CDR3 DNA follows: TGTGCCAGCTCGACAGTGCTATCCTACGAGCAGTACTTC. It translates to CASSTVLSYEQYF.

This clone occurred once. The rearrangement links TRBV7-3 to TRBJ2-3, with 7 nucleotides matching TRBD2. Trimming removed 3 bases from V and 0 bases from J; junction bases left unmatched: 3. The CDR3 length is 15 residues. The germline V gene has CDR1 SGHTA and CDR2 FQGTGA. CDR3 protein: CASSFQAGSTDTQYF. The CDR3 DNA is TGTGCCAGCAGCTTCCAAGCGGGGAGCACAGATACGCAGTATTTT.

This chain links TRBV28 with TRBJ2-7; possible D gene TRBD2, 6 bases. Germline assignment: CDR1 MDHEN and CDR2 SYDVKM. V was clipped by 4 bases and J by 7 bases, with 23 bases between them. The CDR3 covers 16 residues. CDR3 loop: CASSWGAGSRGGEQYF. CDR3 DNA: TGTGCCAGCAGTTGGGGAGCGGGCTCCCGTGGAGGTGAGCAGTACTTC.

The chain joins TRBV29-1 to TRBJ2-3, with TRBD2 matching 12 bases. The CDR3 sequence is 13 residues long. Germline-derived CDR1 and CDR2 are SQVTM and ANQGSEA. J gave up 2 bases and V 7 bases, and 1 base lay outside the gene matches. For the CDR3, the DNA is TGCAGCGGGACTAGCGGGATCACAGATACGCAGTATTTT. It codes for CSGTSGITDTQYF.

The chain has TRBV15 and TRBJ2-1; 9 bases align to TRBD1. V lost 0 bases to trimming and J lost 8 bases; unmatched junction nucleotides: 8. The CDR3 runs to 16 residues. Germline V lookup: CDR1 LNHNV, CDR2 YYDKDF (reference sequence). In DNA, the CDR3 is TGTGCCACCAGCAGAGATCGGGGGACAGGGTACCATGAGCAGTTCTTC. This codes for CATSRDRGTGYHEQFF.

This clone was recorded only once. This rearrangement joins TRBV7-6 to TRBJ2-7; TRBD1 might be the D (5 bases). CDR1 and CDR2 (germline): SGHVS, FNYEAQ. This CDR3 is 15 amino acids long. Trimming took 1 base from V and 0 from J, leaving 10 bases between them. CDR3 DNA: TGTGCCAGCAGCTTAGGTCCAGGGCCCTCCTACGAGCAGTACTTC. This encodes CASSLGPGPSYEQYF.

The rearrangement uses TRBV20-1 and TRBJ2-7, with D tentatively TRBD1 (5 bases). The germline gives CDR1 DFQATT, CDR2 SNEGSKA (reference sequence). The CDR3 loop spans 11 amino acids. With 1 base removed from V and 9 bases from J, the gap between germline ends came to 10 bases. CDR3 sequence reads: CSARVGVGQYF. The CDR3 nucleotides read TGCAGTGCTAGAGTAGGGGTTGGGCAGTACTTC.

The V gene is TRBV30, the J gene TRBJ2-7; 11 bases fit TRBD2. The CDR3 contains 16 residues. Germline-derived CDR1 and CDR2 are GTSNPN and SVGIG (reference sequence). The ends lost 4 bases at V and 0 bases at J; junction bases unmatched: 8. The CDR3 is CAWTLSGRDDSYEQYF. The CDR3 DNA is TGTGCCTGGACCCTTAGCGGGAGGGACGACTCCTACGAGCAGTACTTC.

This clone came up a few times. The rearrangement links TRBV7-2 to TRBJ2-7; a possible D gene is TRBD2 (7 bases). Germline V gene lookup returns CDR1 SGHTA and CDR2 FQGNSA. The CDR3 covers 14 residues. V lost 5 bases and J 1 base, leaving 12 bases between the germline ends. The CDR3 reads CASSPEGGSYEQYF. The CDR3, as DNA: TGTGCCAGCAGCCCGGAGGGGGGGTCCTACGAGCAGTACTTC. Full variable domain (rest looked up from reference TRBV7-2 and TRBJ2-7): GAGVSQSPSNKVTEKGKDVELRCDPISGHTALYWYRQSLGQGLEFLIYFQGNSAPDKSGLPSDRFSAERTGGSVSTLTIQRTQQEDSAVYLCASSPEGGSYEQYFGPGTRLTVT.

The gene calls are TRBV14 and TRBJ1-3; D gene ambiguous. Trimming removed 6 bases from V and 4 bases from J, with 13 bases in between. Germline CDR1 is SGHDN and CDR2 is FVKESK. This CDR3 contains 14 residues. In nucleotides, the CDR3 is TGTGCCAGCAGACGCCAGGCTGCAGGAAACACCATATATTTT. Its protein product is CASRRQAAGNTIYF.

The J gene is TRBJ2-7, the V gene TRBV29-1; tentative D call: TRBD1 (7 bases). The CDR3 sequence is 12 residues long. V was shortened by 4 bases and J by 4 bases, with 11 bases between the two germline ends. Germline V gives CDR1 SQVTM, CDR2 ANQGSEA. The CDR3, as DNA: TGCAGCGTTGCCAGGGGGGAATACGAGCAGTACTTC. It specifies CSVARGEYEQYF.

The CDR3 sequence: CASSIPRDLGEQYF. The CDR3, as DNA: TGTGCCAGCTCAATCCCCAGGGACTTAGGGGAGCAGTACTTC. The V and J genes are TRBV28 and TRBJ2-7; TRBD2 might be the D (6 bases). The CDR3 consists of 14 residues. CDR1 is MDHEN and CDR2 is SYDVKM in the germline V gene. The V gene lost 8 bases and the J gene lost 7 bases, with 21 bases spanning the gap.

J is TRBJ2-5 and V is TRBV19; 8 bases line up with TRBD1. Judging by the DNA end, TRBJ2-7 fits better; the J call may be wrong. CDR1 and CDR2 (germline): LNHDA, SQIVND (reference sequence). The CDR3 loop spans 15 amino acids. CDR3 in amino acids: CASSITGQAGNEQYF. The CDR3 DNA reads as TGTGCCAGTAGTATAACGGGACAGGCGGGTAACGAGCAGTACTTC.

This chain links TRBV7-2 with TRBJ2-2, with 8 bases matching TRBD2. This CDR3 spans 15 amino acids. Trimming cost V 5 bases and J 3 bases; bases outside gene matches: 5. The germline gives CDR1 SGHTA, CDR2 FQGNSA. This CDR3 is CASSPRGADTGELFF. The CDR3 bases are TGTGCCAGCAGCCCGCGGGGGGCCGACACCGGGGAGCTGTTTTTT.

The chain has TRBV19 and TRBJ2-3, with TRBD2 matching over 9 bases. The CDR3 spans 16 residues. The germline CDR1 and CDR2 sequences are LNHDA and SQIVND (reference sequence). V lost 5 bases to trimming and J lost 3 bases; unmatched junction nucleotides: 9. This CDR3 is CASSSPSGKGTDTQYF. The CDR3 DNA follows: TGTGCCAGTAGTTCCCCTAGCGGGAAGGGGACAGATACGCAGTATTTT.

The rearrangement joins TRBV5-4 to TRBJ2-1, with 9 bases fitting TRBD2. Looked up from germline, CDR1 is SGHNT and CDR2 is YYREEE (reference sequence). The CDR3 loop spans 18 amino acids. The trim removed 0 bases at V and 7 bases at J, leaving 14 bases unmatched. The CDR3 loop reads CASSLEQREVPLGNEQFF. CDR3 sequence (DNA): TGTGCCAGCAGCTTGGAACAGCGGGAGGTCCCCTTGGGGAATGAGCAGTTCTTC.

This sequence joins TRBV2 and TRBJ2-3; tentatively, D is TRBD1 (6 bases). V lost 5 bases, J lost 4 bases, and 16 bases lay in between. From germline, CDR1 is SNHLY and CDR2 FYNNEI. The length of the CDR3 is 15 residues. CDR3 DNA: TGTGCCAGCAGTCCGGGACAAGTAATTTCAGATACGCAGTATTTT. It specifies CASSPGQVISDTQYF. Looking up the rest from reference TRBV2 and TRBJ2-3 gives the full variable domain: EPEVTQTPSHQVTQMGQEVILRCVPISNHLYFYWYRQILGQKVEFLVSFYNNEISEKSEIFDDQFSVERPDGSNFTLKIRSTKLEDSAMYFCASSPGQVISDTQYFGPGTRLTVL.

This chain joins TRBV5-1 and TRBJ2-7; 11 bases map to TRBD2. The V and J ends lost 0 bases and 12 bases, in that order; junction bases with no gene match: 8. The CDR3 contains 14 residues. CDR1 is SGHRS, CDR2 YFSETQ, per germline. CDR3 in amino acids: CASSLELAGGPVYF. Here the CDR3 DNA reads TGCGCCAGCAGCTTGGAGCTAGCGGGGGGCCCCGTGTACTTC. Using reference TRBV5-1 and TRBJ2-7 for the parts outside the CDR3, the full variable domain is KAGVTQTPRYLIKTRGQQVTLSCSPISGHRSVSWYQQTPGQGLQFLFEYFSETQRNKGNFPGRFSGRQFSNSRSEMNVSTLELGDSALYLCASSLELAGGPVYFGPGTRLTVT.

This chain connects TRBV25-1 to TRBJ1-5; possible D gene TRBD1, 5 bases. The CDR3 runs 14 residues. Germline V gene data show CDR1 as MGHDK and CDR2 as SYGVNS. The V end was cut by 4 bases, the J end by 4 bases, with 11 bases between. The CDR3 sequence is CASSGDRTNQPQHF. CDR3 coding DNA: TGTGCCAGCAGTGGTGACAGAACAAATCAGCCCCAGCATTTT. Looking up the rest from reference TRBV25-1 and TRBJ1-5 gives the full variable domain: EADIYQTPRYLVIGTGKKITLECSQTMGHDKMYWYQQDPGMELHLIHYSYGVNSTEKGDLSSESTVSRIRTEHFPLTLESARPSHTSQYLCASSGDRTNQPQHFGDGTRLSIL.

This chain joins TRBV19 and TRBJ2-1, with 12 bases fitting TRBD2. V shed 3 bases and J 4 bases; nucleotides not matched to a gene: 4. The CDR3 is 16 residues long. Germline CDR1 is LNHDA and CDR2 is SQIVND (reference sequence). CDR3 amino acids: CASSIPSGGVYNEQFF. The CDR3 DNA reads TGTGCCAGTAGTATCCCTAGCGGGGGGGTTTACAATGAGCAGTTCTTC. The whole variable domain, remainder taken from reference TRBV19 and TRBJ2-1, is DGGITQSPKYLFRKEGQNVTLSCEQNLNHDAMYWYRQDPGQGLRLIYYSQIVNDFQKGDIAEGYSVSREKKESFPLTVTSAQKNPTAFYLCASSIPSGGVYNEQFFGPGTRLTVL.

The chain is built from TRBV2 and TRBJ1-2, with 7 bases matching TRBD1. V gave up 6 bases and J gave up 6 bases; unmatched junction bases: 4. This CDR3 comprises 12 residues. Per germline, CDR1 SNHLY and CDR2 FYNNEI. CDR3 loop: CASSATGNGYTF. In DNA, the CDR3 is TGTGCCAGCAGCGCGACAGGGAATGGCTACACCTTC.

This clone occurred a few times. The chain carries TRBV7-2 and TRBJ1-2, with 8 bases fitting TRBD1. The CDR3 covers 16 residues. Germline V gene data show CDR1 as SGHTA and CDR2 as FQGNSA. Unmatched junction bases numbered 12, after V lost 5 bases and J lost 4 bases. CDR3: CASSPNPQGASYGYTF. CDR3 DNA: TGTGCCAGCAGCCCGAACCCCCAGGGGGCGAGCTATGGCTACACCTTC.

This clone was found once. The rearrangement links TRBV5-1 to TRBJ1-3, with 10 bases lining up with TRBD1. The CDR3 has 13 amino acids. Germline CDR1 reads SGHRS; CDR2 reads YFSETQ. V gave up 4 bases and J gave up 7 bases; unmatched junction bases: 2. CDR3 in amino acids: CASSMGQGNTIYF. CDR3 sequence (DNA): TGCGCCAGCAGCATGGGACAGGGGAACACCATATATTTT.

V usage is TRBV4-2 and J usage is TRBJ1-5; the match to TRBD1 covers 7 bases. The J segment lost 5 bases and the V segment lost 8 bases, leaving 6 bases of the junction unmatched. CDR1 LGHNA and CDR2 YNFKEQ come from the germline V gene. CDR3 length: 13 amino acids. The CDR3 region has the DNA TGTGCCAGCGCTTACAGGGGAGATCAGCCCCAGCATTTT. Translating gives CASAYRGDQPQHF.